This T cell receptor (beta chain) was identified during a study of beta chain features in type 1 diabetes. Study-wide points: Shorter templates might be favored by PCR, equally in patients and controls. In every one of the four CD4+ subsets, TCRB CDR3s were moderately but significantly shorter in Type 1 diabetes patients.

Expressed TCRB transcripts were sequenced because the isolated RNA had all been reverse transcribed beforehand. TCRdb keeps only in-frame clones here, not all; method: immunoSEQ multiplex PCR. The top ten clones hold 0.04% of a sample with some 640,000 clones, over 12% of them seen once. The CDR3 has 14 residues. V lost 1 base to trimming and J lost 4 bases, with 10 bases between them. Germline V gene lookup returns CDR1 LGHNA and CDR2 YNFKEQ. This clone was counted a few times. Antigen unknown. The rearrangement links TRBV4-2 to TRBJ1-2, with D unclear. This TCR derives from a man aged 18 to 35 with type 1 diabetes. Sequenced: naive CD4+ T cells from blood. CDR3 sequence reads: CASSQGGPSYGYTF. The DNA for the CDR3 is TGTGCCAGCAGCCAAGGTGGACCTTCCTATGGCTACACCTTC.